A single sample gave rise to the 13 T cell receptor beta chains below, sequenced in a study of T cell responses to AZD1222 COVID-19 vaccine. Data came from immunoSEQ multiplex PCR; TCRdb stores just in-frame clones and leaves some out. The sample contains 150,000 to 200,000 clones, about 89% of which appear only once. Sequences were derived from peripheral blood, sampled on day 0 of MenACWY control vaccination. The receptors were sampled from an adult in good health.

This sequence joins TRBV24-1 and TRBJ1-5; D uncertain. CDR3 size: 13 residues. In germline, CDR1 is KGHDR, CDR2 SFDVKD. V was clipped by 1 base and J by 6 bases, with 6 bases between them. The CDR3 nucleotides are TGTGCCACCAGTGATTTCCGGGGTCAGCCCCAGCATTTT. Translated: CATSDFRGQPQHF.

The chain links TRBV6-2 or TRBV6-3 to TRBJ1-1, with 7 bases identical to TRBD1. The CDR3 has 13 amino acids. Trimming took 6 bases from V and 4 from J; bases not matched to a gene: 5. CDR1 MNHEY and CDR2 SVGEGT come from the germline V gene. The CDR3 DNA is TGTGCCAGCAGATACAGGGGCAGCACTGAAGCTTTCTTT. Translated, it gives CASRYRGSTEAFF.

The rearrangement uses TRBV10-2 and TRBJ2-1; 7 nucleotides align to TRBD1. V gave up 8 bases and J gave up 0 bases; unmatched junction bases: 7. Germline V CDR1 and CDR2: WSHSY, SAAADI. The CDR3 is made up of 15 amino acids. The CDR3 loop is CASDDRVNSYNEQFF. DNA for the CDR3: TGCGCCAGCGACGACAGGGTGAACTCCTACAATGAGCAGTTCTTC.

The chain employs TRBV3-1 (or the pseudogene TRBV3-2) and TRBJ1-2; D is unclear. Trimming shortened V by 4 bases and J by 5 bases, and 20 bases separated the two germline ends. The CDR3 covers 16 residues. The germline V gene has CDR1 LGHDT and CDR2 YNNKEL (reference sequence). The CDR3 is CASSPEEVENWYGYTF. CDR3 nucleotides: TGTGCCAGCAGCCCAGAGGAAGTAGAGAACTGGTATGGCTACACCTTC.

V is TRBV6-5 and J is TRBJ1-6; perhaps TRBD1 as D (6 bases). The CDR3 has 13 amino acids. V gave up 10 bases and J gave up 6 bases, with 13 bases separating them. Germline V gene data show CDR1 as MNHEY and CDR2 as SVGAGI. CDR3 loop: CATWGHPNSPLHF. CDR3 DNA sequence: TGTGCCACCTGGGGACACCCTAATTCACCCCTCCACTTT.

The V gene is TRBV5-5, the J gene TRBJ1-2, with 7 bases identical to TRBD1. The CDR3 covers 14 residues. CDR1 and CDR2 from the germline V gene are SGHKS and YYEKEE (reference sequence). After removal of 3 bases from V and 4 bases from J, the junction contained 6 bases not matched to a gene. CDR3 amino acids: CASSWDAGGYGYTF. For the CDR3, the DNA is TGTGCCAGCAGCTGGGATGCAGGGGGCTATGGCTACACCTTC.

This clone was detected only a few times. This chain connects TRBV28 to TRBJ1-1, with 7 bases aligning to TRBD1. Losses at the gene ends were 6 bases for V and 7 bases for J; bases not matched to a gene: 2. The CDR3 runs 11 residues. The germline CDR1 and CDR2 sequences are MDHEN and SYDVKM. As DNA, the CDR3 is TGTGCCAGCAGCAGACAGGGTGAAGCTTTCTTT. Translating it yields CASSRQGEAFF.

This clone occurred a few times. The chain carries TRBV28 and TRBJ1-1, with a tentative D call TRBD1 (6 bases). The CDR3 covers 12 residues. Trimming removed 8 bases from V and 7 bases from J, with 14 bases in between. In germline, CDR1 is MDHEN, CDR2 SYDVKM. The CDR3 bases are TGTGCCAGCCTTTCACAGGGCAGTGAAGCTTTCTTT. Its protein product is CASLSQGSEAFF.

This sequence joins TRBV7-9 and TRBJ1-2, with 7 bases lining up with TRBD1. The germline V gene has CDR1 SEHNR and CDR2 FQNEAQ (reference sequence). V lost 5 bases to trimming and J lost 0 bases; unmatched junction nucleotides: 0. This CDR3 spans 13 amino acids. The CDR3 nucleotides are TGTGCCAGCAGCACAGGGGCTAACTATGGCTACACCTTC. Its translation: CASSTGANYGYTF.

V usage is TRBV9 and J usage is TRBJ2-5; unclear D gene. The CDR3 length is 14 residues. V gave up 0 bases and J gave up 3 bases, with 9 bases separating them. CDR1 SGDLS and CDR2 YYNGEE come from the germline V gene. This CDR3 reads CASSVGVQEETQYF. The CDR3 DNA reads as TGTGCCAGCAGCGTAGGGGTTCAAGAAGAGACCCAGTACTTC.

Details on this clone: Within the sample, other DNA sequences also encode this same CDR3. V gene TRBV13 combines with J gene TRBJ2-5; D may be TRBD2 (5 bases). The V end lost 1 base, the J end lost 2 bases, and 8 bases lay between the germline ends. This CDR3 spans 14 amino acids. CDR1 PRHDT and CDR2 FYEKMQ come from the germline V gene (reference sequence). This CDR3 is CASSLVAKQETQYF. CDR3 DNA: TGTGCCAGCAGCTTAGTAGCGAAACAAGAGACCCAGTACTTC.

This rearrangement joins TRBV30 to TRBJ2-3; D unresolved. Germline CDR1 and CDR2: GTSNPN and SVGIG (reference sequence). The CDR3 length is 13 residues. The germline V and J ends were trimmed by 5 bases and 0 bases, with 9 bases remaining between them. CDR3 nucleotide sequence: TGTGCCTGGGGGCGGCTAAGCACAGATACGCAGTATTTT. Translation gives CAWGRLSTDTQYF.

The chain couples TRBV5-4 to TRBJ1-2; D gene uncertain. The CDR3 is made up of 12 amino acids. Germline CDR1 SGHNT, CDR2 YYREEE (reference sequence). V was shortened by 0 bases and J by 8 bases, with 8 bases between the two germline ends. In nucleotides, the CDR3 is TGTGCCAGCAGCTTGGGGTTGGACGGCTACACCTTC. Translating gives CASSLGLDGYTF.